The 10 T cell receptor beta chains presented below share a single source sample, sequenced in a study of Tregs in tolerant kidney transplant recipients. Mixed chimerism was transient after nonmyeloablative marrow transplants from related graft donors. Clones were read by immunoSEQ multiplex PCR, and TCRdb kept only the in-frame ones, dropping some. In all, the sample yields around 30,000 clones. Material: CD4+ T cells from blood (PBMCs), obtained 24 months after the transplant. These receptors were taken from a human patient who received a combined kidney and bone marrow transplant. Some T cells may have originated in the graft donor.

Of note for this clone: The read gets to within 3 residues of the CDR3 end, and the germline J gene fills in the rest. The chain carries TRBV6-1 and TRBJ1-5; perhaps TRBD1 as D (5 bases). The V end lost 4 bases, the J end lost 4 bases, and 11 bases lay between the germline ends. CDR1 and CDR2 from the germline V gene are MNHNS and SASEGT. CDR3 size: 14 residues. The CDR3 sequence: CASSGTGGNQPQHF. CDR3 DNA (partial): TGTGCCAGCAGTGGTACCGGGGGGAATCAGCCC.

This clone ranks as medium-sized (0.01 to 0.1%) in terms of frequency. The read ends 3 residues early relative to the CDR3; the germline J gene fills the gap. The rearrangement uses TRBV5-1 and TRBJ2-3; TRBD1 agrees at 7 bases. The CDR3 totals 14 residues. CDR1 is SGHRS, CDR2 YFSETQ, per germline. V shed 4 bases and J 0 bases; nucleotides not matched to a gene: 2. CDR3 amino acids: CASSPGQSTDTQYF. The sequenced part of the CDR3 DNA is TGCGCCAGCAGCCCGGGACAGAGCACAGATACG.

Turning to this clone: The read terminates 3 residues ahead of where the CDR3 ends, so the germline J gene completes it. The chain carries TRBV7-9 and TRBJ2-1; D not certain. CDR1 and CDR2 from the germline V gene are SEHNR and FQNEAQ (reference sequence). V was pared by 3 bases and J by 1 base, with 7 bases between. This CDR3 is built from 14 residues. CDR3 sequence: CASSFYGSYNEQFF. The CDR3 DNA, read in part, is TGTGCCAGCAGCTTTTACGGTTCCTACAATGAG.

About this clone: The CDR3 end lies 3 residues beyond the end of the read and is filled in from the germline J gene. The chain is built from TRBV7-6 and TRBJ2-5; D is undetermined. There are 14 residues in the CDR3. The ends were cut back, 4 bases at V and 2 bases at J, with 11 bases in the middle. CDR1 is SGHVS, CDR2 FNYEAQ, per germline. The sequenced CDR3 bases are TGTGCCAGCAGCTACGGTAGGGTTCAAGAGACC. This encodes CASSYGRVQET. The whole CDR3 reads CASSYGRVQETQYF.

Concerning this clone itself: The CDR3 end lies 3 residues beyond the end of the read and is filled in from the germline J gene. V and J are TRBV19 and TRBJ1-5, with a possible D match to TRBD1 (5 bases). CDR1 and CDR2 from the germline V gene are LNHDA and SQIVND (reference sequence). There are 13 residues in the CDR3. Trimming stripped 7 bases from V and 4 bases from J, with 11 bases between. The CDR3 is CASNAGLNQPQHF. Incomplete CDR3 DNA: TGTGCCAGTAATGCAGGGCTTAATCAGCCC.

A note on this clone: The read is 3 residues too short to cover the CDR3 end, so that end is filled in from the germline J gene. The V call is TRBV20-1, the J call TRBJ2-1, with D perhaps TRBD2 (5 bases). CDR1 is DFQATT and CDR2 is SNEGSKA in the germline V gene (reference sequence). V was cut by 5 bases and J by 5 bases, with 7 bases left in between. The length of the CDR3 is 11 residues. Incomplete CDR3 DNA: TGCAGTGCTCAGCGGAACAATGAG. This encodes CSAQRNNE. The complete CDR3 sequence is CSAQRNNEQFF.

About this clone itself: The read ends 3 residues shy of where the CDR3 ends; the end is completed using the germline J gene. The chain joins TRBV5-1 to TRBJ2-3; TRBD2 matches at 10 bases. CDR1 is SGHRS and CDR2 is YFSETQ in the germline V gene. The ends lost 0 bases at V and 4 bases at J; junction bases unmatched: 2. The CDR3 totals 15 residues. The CDR3 reads CASSLASGSPDTQYF. The sequenced CDR3 bases are TGCGCCAGCAGCTTGGCTAGCGGGAGCCCAGATACG.

Comments on this clone: The CDR3 is cut off 3 residues early in the read; its end comes from the germline J gene. The chain joins TRBV18 to TRBJ2-3; the match to TRBD2 covers 9 bases. The V and J ends lost 1 base and 0 bases, in that order; junction bases with no gene match: 2. Germline V gene sequence: CDR1 KGHSH, CDR2 LQKENI. The CDR3 length is 16 residues. The chain's CDR3 is CASSPRLAASTDTQYF. The sequenced CDR3 bases are TGTGCCAGCTCACCACGACTAGCGGCTAGCACAGATACG.

The CDR3 DNA, read in part, is TGCAGCGTTCCCGGGACTAGGGCTACCGGGGAG. Translated: CSVPGTRATGE. The complete CDR3 reads CSVPGTRATGELFF. The chain recombines TRBV29-1 with TRBJ2-2; 8 bases line up with TRBD2. The read ends 3 residues before the CDR3 terminus; that terminus is restored from the germline J gene. There are 14 residues in the CDR3. V trimming: 5 bases; J trimming: 5 bases; junction bases outside the gene matches: 7. Germline lookup yields CDR1 SQVTM and CDR2 ANQGSEA.

Concerning this clone itself: The CDR3 extends 3 residues past the end of the read, so its final part is completed from the germline J gene. The V and J genes are TRBV6-2 or TRBV6-3 and TRBJ2-7, with TRBD1 matching over 7 bases. The V and J ends lost 10 bases and 4 bases, in that order; junction bases with no gene match: 13. This CDR3 is built from 14 residues. Germline CDR1 and CDR2: MNHEY and SVGEGT. The CDR3 DNA, read in part, is TGTGCCACCAACCGGGACAGTGGGTCTTACGAG. Protein: CATNRDSGSYE. The entire CDR3 is CATNRDSGSYEQYF.